The 20 T cell receptor beta chains presented below share a single source sample, sequenced in a study of long-term antiretroviral therapy in people with HIV. The libraries were made with immunoSEQ v3.0 at survey level. Repertoires were generated with immunoSEQ multiplex PCR, while TCRdb's copy carries only in-frame clones and drops some. The repertoire holds nearly 30,000 clones, with over 80% as singletons. The starting material was unsorted PBMCs, obtained 3.2 years before starting antiretroviral therapy. These receptors all come from a man in his forties or fifties with HIV.

The J gene is TRBJ2-7, the V gene TRBV5-4; 9 bases fit TRBD1. The CDR3 totals 14 residues. Germline loops: CDR1 SGHNT, CDR2 YYREEE (reference sequence). V was pared by 2 bases and J by 2 bases, with 2 bases of the junction left unmatched. This CDR3 reads CASSFGTGPYEQYF. For the CDR3, the DNA is TGTGCCAGCAGCTTTGGGACAGGGCCCTACGAGCAGTACTTC. Supplemented by reference TRBV5-4 and TRBJ2-7, the full variable domain reads ETGVTQSPTHLIKTRGQQVTLRCSSQSGHNTVSWYQQALGQGPQFIFQYYREEENGRGNFPPRFSGLQFPNYSSELNVNALELDDSALYLCASSFGTGPYEQYFGPGTRLTVT.

The V gene is TRBV6-5, the J gene TRBJ1-2, with a possible D match to TRBD1 (5 bases). CDR3 size: 14 residues. V lost 2 bases, J lost 8 bases, and 15 bases lay in between. Germline V gene sequence: CDR1 MNHEY, CDR2 SVGAGI. CDR3 DNA: TGTGCCAGCAGTTACGCGAACCTCAGGGAAGGCTACACCTTC. Translating gives CASSYANLREGYTF.

This clone was seen only once. This rearrangement joins TRBV19 to TRBJ2-5; D gene ambiguous. The V and J ends lost 1 base and 0 bases respectively, with 9 bases between them. The CDR3 has 15 amino acids. The germline V gene encodes CDR1 LNHDA and CDR2 SQIVND (reference sequence). The CDR3 loop is CASSIVGRYQETQYF. The CDR3 DNA reads TGTGCCAGTAGTATAGTAGGGCGGTACCAAGAGACCCAGTACTTC.

V gene TRBV9 combines with J gene TRBJ2-7, with 7 positions matching TRBD2. V was clipped by 3 bases and J by 3 bases; unmatched bases: 12. The germline V gene encodes CDR1 SGDLS and CDR2 YYNGEE. The CDR3 has 16 residues. The CDR3 DNA sequence: TGTGCCAGCAGCGAGGCTGTCGGCGGGGGTTACTACGAGCAGTACTTC. Amino acid sequence: CASSEAVGGGYYEQYF.

V gene TRBV5-4 combines with J gene TRBJ2-5, with 13 bases matching TRBD2. The germline V gene has CDR1 SGHNT and CDR2 YYREEE (reference sequence). There are 17 residues in the CDR3. Trimming at V came to 1 base and at J to 5 bases, leaving 8 bases not matched to a gene. In DNA form, the CDR3 reads TGTGCCAGCAGCTTGTGGACTAGCGGGGGCCAGGGGGAGACCCAGTACTTC. It encodes CASSLWTSGGQGETQYF.

This chain links TRBV7-8 with TRBJ2-1, with D unclear. CDR3 length: 14 amino acids. Trimming removed 6 bases at V and 5 bases at J, with 14 bases between. Germline values: CDR1 SGHVS, CDR2 FQNEAQ. CDR3 region: CASRRVLGDNEQFF. CDR3 nucleotide sequence: TGTGCCAGCAGAAGGGTCCTTGGGGACAATGAGCAGTTCTTC.

The gene calls are TRBV18 and TRBJ1-3; possibly TRBD1 for D (5 bases). Germline CDR1 is KGHSH and CDR2 is LQKENI. Deletions cut 3 bases from V and 0 bases from J, with 12 bases between. This CDR3 region has 16 residues. CDR3 nucleotide sequence: TGTGCCAGCTCACCGTCGACAGTTCTCTCTGGAAACACCATATATTTT. It translates to CASSPSTVLSGNTIYF.

The chain has TRBV6-5 and TRBJ2-2; 7 bases match TRBD2. Germline lookup yields CDR1 MNHEY and CDR2 SVGAGI. V was pared by 2 bases and J by 4 bases, with 1 base of the junction left unmatched. The CDR3 is 14 residues long. CDR3 protein: CASSYGGGTGELFF. CDR3 DNA: TGTGCCAGCAGTTACGGCGGGGGCACCGGGGAGCTGTTTTTT.

This rearrangement joins TRBV6-1 to TRBJ2-7; TRBD1 matches 7 bases. Looked up from germline, CDR1 is MNHNS and CDR2 is SASEGT. Unmatched junction bases numbered 12, after V lost 8 bases and J lost 2 bases. The CDR3 sequence is 15 residues long. DNA for the CDR3: TGTGCCAGCGGACGACAGGGTCGTGGGACCTACGAGCAGTACTTC. This gives the protein CASGRQGRGTYEQYF.

The rearrangement links TRBV10-3 to TRBJ2-2; D call uncertain. Trimming stripped 4 bases from V and 0 bases from J, with 12 bases between. The V gene's germline CDR1 is ENHRY and CDR2 SYGVKD. This CDR3 spans 16 amino acids. CDR3 sequence reads: CAISAHSQTNTGELFF. CDR3 bases: TGTGCCATCAGTGCTCACAGCCAAACGAACACCGGGGAGCTGTTTTTT.

This rearrangement joins TRBV9 to TRBJ2-7, with 7 bases matching TRBD1. With 2 bases clipped from V and 3 bases from J, the junction kept 8 bases outside the gene matches. CDR3 size: 15 residues. Germline CDR1 reads SGDLS; CDR2 reads YYNGEE. The CDR3 nucleotides read TGTGCCAGCAGCGTCCAAGGGGGCGATGACTACGAGCAGTACTTC. It specifies CASSVQGGDDYEQYF.

The chain combines TRBV4-1 with TRBJ2-7, with D tentatively TRBD1 (6 bases). V was cut by 8 bases and J by 0 bases, with 11 bases left in between. Per germline, CDR1 MGHRA and CDR2 YSYEKL. The CDR3 runs 13 residues. The CDR3 DNA reads as TGCGCCAGCGGCCGGACAGACTCCTACGAGCAGTACTTC. Translated, it gives CASGRTDSYEQYF.

The chain joins TRBV9 to TRBJ1-6, with D possibly being TRBD1 (5 bases). Germline lookup yields CDR1 SGDLS and CDR2 YYNGEE. Trimming removed 3 bases from V and 2 bases from J, with 15 bases in between. CDR3 length: 17 amino acids. CDR3 amino acids: CASSAGMGRTYNSPLHF. CDR3 DNA: TGTGCCAGCAGCGCTGGAATGGGACGGACCTATAATTCACCCCTCCACTTT. Together with reference TRBV9 and TRBJ1-6, the CDR3 gives the full variable domain: DSGVTQTPKHLITATGQRVTLRCSPRSGDLSVYWYQQSLDQGLQFLIQYYNGEERAKGNILERFSAQQFPDLHSELNLSSLELGDSALYFCASSAGMGRTYNSPLHFGNGTRLTVT.

In this sample, this clone turned up a few times. The chain uses TRBV7-9 and TRBJ2-2; D gene ambiguous. Trimming left V 8 bases short and J 0 bases short, with 7 bases between. The CDR3 covers 13 residues. From germline, CDR1 is SEHNR and CDR2 FQNEAQ (reference sequence). The CDR3: CASQGPNTGELFF. The CDR3 DNA sequence: TGTGCCAGCCAAGGGCCGAACACCGGGGAGCTGTTTTTT.

CDR3 sequence: CASSHSLVGLAGLTDTQYF. DNA for the CDR3: TGCGCCAGCAGCCATTCCTTGGTTGGACTAGCGGGACTCACAGATACGCAGTATTTT. This chain connects TRBV4-1 to TRBJ2-3; 12 nucleotides match TRBD2. CDR1 and CDR2 from the germline V gene are MGHRA and YSYEKL. V shed 3 bases and J 2 bases; nucleotides not matched to a gene: 12. The CDR3 length is 19 residues.

The genes are TRBV27 and TRBJ1-2; 7 nucleotides align to TRBD1. The CDR3 is 13 amino acids. Germline V gives CDR1 MNHEY, CDR2 SMNVEV (reference sequence). V was clipped by 5 bases and J by 4 bases; unmatched bases: 4. The chain's CDR3 is CASSRQGGYGYTF. The CDR3 DNA reads TGTGCCAGCAGTCGACAGGGAGGCTATGGCTACACCTTC.

This chain links TRBV7-2 with TRBJ1-2, with D perhaps matching TRBD1 (5 bases). Germline loops: CDR1 SGHTA, CDR2 FQGNSA. There are 14 residues in the CDR3. Trimming pared 8 bases from V and 4 bases from J, leaving 17 bases between. CDR3 sequence (DNA): TGTGCCAGCCTCGGGGCCGCAATTCCCTATGGCTACACCTTC. This codes for CASLGAAIPYGYTF.

This clone was seen a few times. This specimen includes other DNA sequences encoding the same CDR3. The chain is built from TRBV9 and TRBJ1-5; TRBD1 is a possible D gene (6 bases). V was trimmed by 4 bases and J by 2 bases, leaving 10 bases between them. Germline CDR1 and CDR2: SGDLS and YYNGEE. CDR3 size: 14 residues. This chain's CDR3 is CASSPGGGNQPQHF. CDR3 in DNA: TGTGCCAGCAGCCCTGGGGGCGGCAATCAGCCCCAGCATTTT. Filled out from reference TRBV9 and TRBJ1-5, the complete variable domain reads DSGVTQTPKHLITATGQRVTLRCSPRSGDLSVYWYQQSLDQGLQFLIQYYNGEERAKGNILERFSAQQFPDLHSELNLSSLELGDSALYFCASSPGGGNQPQHFGDGTRLSIL.

J is TRBJ1-4 and V is TRBV15, with D perhaps TRBD1 (5 bases). V dropped 8 bases and J dropped 6 bases, with 13 bases sitting between them. The CDR3 consists of 13 residues. Germline assignment: CDR1 LNHNV and CDR2 YYDKDF (reference sequence). The CDR3 nucleotides are TGTGCCACCCAGGGTTCGGTTGATGAAAAACTGTTTTTT. Its protein is CATQGSVDEKLFF.

The V call is TRBV10-3, the J call TRBJ2-5, with 9 nucleotides matching TRBD2. The CDR3 consists of 16 residues. Germline values: CDR1 ENHRY, CDR2 SYGVKD. The trim removed 4 bases at V and 1 base at J, leaving 7 bases unmatched. The CDR3 sequence: CAISVGGGGAQETQYF. The CDR3 DNA follows: TGTGCCATCAGTGTCGGTGGCGGGGGGGCCCAAGAGACCCAGTACTTC.